This T cell receptor beta chain was sequenced for a study of blood T cell repertoires in COVID-19. Study summary: The United States, Italy and Spain were the sources of the acute and convalescent COVID-19 samples. From T cells, B-cell-depleted T cells, or PBMCs came the material, which was cDNA or gDNA.

In the source study's methods: The authors estimated nucleated cell counts from reference gene primer amplification. The repertoire was sequenced with immunoSEQ multiplex PCR; TCRdb's copy has only in-frame clones and lacks some. For V, J and clone size, that table is used; D and trimming come from the DNA. Of some 100,000 clones in the sample, 80% to 95% were seen once. Germline V gene lookup returns CDR1 SGHNT and CDR2 YYREEE (reference sequence). CDR3 length: 17 residues. Trimming took 7 bases from V and 3 from J, leaving 23 bases between them. This chain links TRBV5-4 with TRBJ2-1, with D possibly TRBD2 on 5 matching bases. This sequence was found in a man in his fifties with active COVID-19. Sequencing was done on a sample of peripheral blood. The CDR3 DNA sequence: TGTGCCAGCTCTCCCCGGGGTGGTGGGAGCAGCTACAATGAGCAGTTCTTC. This translates into CASSPRGGGSSYNEQFF.